The present T cell receptor beta chain was sequenced within a study of cytomegalovirus exposure and HLA in healthy donors. Overall study results and limits: Overall, approximately 150 TCR beta chains were annotated as cytomegalovirus-associated. The CMV antigen specificity of a few CMV-associated chains was confirmed through in vitro analysis.

Germline loops: CDR1 SQVTM, CDR2 ANQGSEA. The germline V and J ends were trimmed by 8 bases and 1 base, with 16 bases remaining between them. This CDR3 contains 14 residues. Notes on this clone: The target antigen is unknown.

13 Jbeta primers and 60 Vbeta primers were used for the PCR. Assay: immunoSEQ multiplex PCR; the TCRdb copy retains only in-frame clones and omits some. The data contain 100,000 to 150,000 clones, less than 85% of them singletons. The sequenced material came from PBMCs. The sequence derives from a man in his forties or fifties in good health and CMV-seropositive. The V and J genes are TRBV29-1 and TRBJ2-3; weak D call: TRBD1 (6 bases). CDR3 nucleotide sequence: TGCAGCTTCCAGGGGCTTCAAGGCACAGATACGCAGTATTTT. Protein sequence: CSFQGLQGTDTQYF.